The sample holds a few counts of the clone carrying this T cell receptor (beta chain). This specimen belongs to a study of T-cell memory formation after mild COVID-19. Study background: Clusters of TCRs were largely donor specific.

Germline lookup yields CDR1 SGHTA and CDR2 FQGNSA. This CDR3 spans 15 amino acids. J lost 2 bases, V lost 6 bases, and 6 bases had no gene match. Employing constant-segment primers, 5'RACE generated TCR alpha and TCR beta cDNA libraries bearing sample barcodes and UMIs. TCRdb ran MiXCR on the 5' RACE reads and lists one entry per CDR3 protein. The table has hundreds of thousands of distinct CDR3 sequences, roughly an eighth seen once; the top ten hold approximately 22%. Input material: PBMCs or a T cell subset sorted from them (not recorded which). The sequence was collected from a man younger than 30 who had mild COVID-19 (a few samples of this study predate the infection). Cell type and time point are not known. V and J are TRBV7-2 and TRBJ2-3; the match to TRBD2 covers 9 bases. The CDR3 protein is CASRVLAGFTDTQYF. CDR3 DNA sequence: TGTGCCAGCAGGGTTCTAGCGGGGTTCACAGATACGCAGTATTTT. Full variable domain (rest looked up from reference TRBV7-2 and TRBJ2-3): GAGVSQSPSNKVTEKGKDVELRCDPISGHTALYWYRQSLGQGLEFLIYFQGNSAPDKSGLPSDRFSAERTGGSVSTLTIQRTQQEDSAVYLCASRVLAGFTDTQYFGPGTRLTVL.